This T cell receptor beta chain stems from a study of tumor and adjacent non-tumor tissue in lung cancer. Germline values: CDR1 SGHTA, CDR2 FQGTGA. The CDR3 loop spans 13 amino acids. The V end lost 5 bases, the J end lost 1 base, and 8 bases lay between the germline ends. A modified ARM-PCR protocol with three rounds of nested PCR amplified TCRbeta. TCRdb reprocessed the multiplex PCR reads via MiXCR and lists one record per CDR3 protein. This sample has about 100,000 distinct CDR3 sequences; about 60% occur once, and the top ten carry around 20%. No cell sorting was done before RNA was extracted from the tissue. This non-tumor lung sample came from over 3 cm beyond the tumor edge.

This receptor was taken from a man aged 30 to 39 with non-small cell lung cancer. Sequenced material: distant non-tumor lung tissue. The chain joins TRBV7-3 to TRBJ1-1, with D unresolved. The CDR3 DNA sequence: TGTGCCAGCAGCCTACAGCAGAACACTGAAGCTTTCTTT. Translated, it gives CASSLQQNTEAFF.